Many counts were recorded for the clone carrying this TCR beta chain. Its specificity is not known. The source of the sample is a study of early T cells in non-severe SARS-CoV-2 infection. Overall study context: Whole-blood bulk RNA, unsorted, was sequenced, and chains were unpaired.

There are 16 residues in the CDR3. Per the germline V gene, CDR1 is MGHRA and CDR2 is YSYEKL. V was clipped by 1 base and J by 8 bases, with 15 bases between them. Researchers attached unique molecular identifiers to individual cDNA molecules. TCRdb re-called the 5' RACE reads with MiXCR, one entry per CDR3 protein. Of around 80,000 distinct CDR3 sequences listed, over 9% are singletons. Whole-study findings and limits: Using VDJdb, the matching emphasized anti-spike CD8 responses while missing private and CD4 specificities.

This TCR derives from an adult who was a healthcare worker with PCR-confirmed SARS-CoV-2 infection or an uninfected control (not recorded which). This material consisted of whole blood, taken at baseline. The chain uses TRBV4-1 and TRBJ1-6; the D gene is possibly TRBD1 (5 bases). CDR3: CASSQVQGATDSPLHF. DNA of the CDR3: TGCGCCAGCAGCCAAGTCCAGGGAGCGACAGATTCACCCCTCCACTTT.